The clone carrying this TCR beta chain was observed many times. What it binds is unknown. This CDR3 is built from 15 residues. Trimming cost V 5 bases and J 4 bases; bases outside gene matches: 7. Library preparation (for TCRbeta) was performed with unique molecular identifiers. TCRdb re-called the PCR reads through MiXCR, storing one row per CDR3 protein. The table has fewer than 550,000 distinct CDR3 sequences, roughly 10% seen once; the top ten hold less than 15%. This record belongs to a study of T-cell reconstitution after alpha-beta-depleted transplantation in children. Overall study findings and caveats: Certain patients had high TCRbeta diversity at day 60, and it came from recipient T cells and thymic progenitors that survived. Reported findings indicate that, about two months after transplant, alpha-beta T cells came from several hundred expanded clones, which were derived from non-depleted graft cells. Newly produced T cells mostly accounted for T-cell counts and diversity one year post-transplant.

Specimen: PBMCs, mostly from graft donor cells, collected 180 days after TCRalphabeta/CD19-depleted stem cell transplant. This TCR was recovered from a female patient aged 2-9 years who had a stem cell transplant for aplastic anemia, so the T cells may come from the graft donor. The rearrangement links TRBV12-3 or TRBV12-4 to TRBJ2-1; 8 bases are a match to TRBD1. The CDR3 region has the DNA TGTGCCAGCAGTATTAGTGGGGACAGGTACAATGAGCAGTTCTTC. It yields the protein CASSISGDRYNEQFF.